One and the same sample provided the 19 T cell receptor beta chains below, sequenced in a study of cytomegalovirus exposure and HLA in healthy donors. The PCR had 60 Vbeta and 13 Jbeta primers. The assay was immunoSEQ multiplex PCR, and TCRdb's table has in-frame clones only and misses some. The table has approximately 160,000 clones, roughly 79% seen once. The source material was PBMCs. The receptors come from a man aged 40-55 years in good health and CMV-seronegative.

V and J are TRBV11-2 and TRBJ2-3; 7 bases line up with TRBD2. Germline CDR1 and CDR2: SGHAT and FQNNGV. V trimming: 8 bases; J trimming: 2 bases; junction bases outside the gene matches: 7. CDR3 size: 14 residues. The CDR3 protein is CASGFLAATDTQYF. CDR3 coding DNA: TGTGCCAGCGGATTCCTAGCGGCCACAGATACGCAGTATTTT. The complete variable domain, with remaining parts taken from reference TRBV11-2 and TRBJ2-3, reads EAGVAQSPRYKIIEKRQSVAFWCNPISGHATLYWYQQILGQGPKLLIQFQNNGVVDDSQLPKDRFSAERLKGVDSTLKIQPAKLEDSAVYLCASGFLAATDTQYFGPGTRLTVL.

This chain joins TRBV11-2 and TRBJ2-1; 10 bases are a match to TRBD2. CDR3 length: 15 amino acids. The germline V gene has CDR1 SGHAT and CDR2 FQNNGV. V dropped 4 bases and J dropped 0; count of bases not matched to a gene: 0. The CDR3 DNA follows: TGTGCCAGCAGCTCTAGCGGGAGCTCCTACAATGAGCAGTTCTTC. This translates into CASSSSGSSYNEQFF.

The chain joins TRBV28 to TRBJ1-5; 8 positions agree with TRBD1. V trimming: 3 bases; J trimming: 3 bases; junction bases outside the gene matches: 4. CDR1 and CDR2 from the germline V gene are MDHEN and SYDVKM. This CDR3 has 15 residues. The CDR3, as DNA: TGTGCCAGCAGTTTGGGACAGGTGAACAATCAGCCCCAGCATTTT. Translation: CASSLGQVNNQPQHF.

V is TRBV30 and J is TRBJ2-3; the D gene is possibly TRBD1 (6 bases). The CDR3 loop spans 14 amino acids. With 5 bases removed from V and 4 bases from J, the gap between germline ends came to 16 bases. Germline lookup yields CDR1 GTSNPN and CDR2 SVGIG (reference sequence). DNA for the CDR3: TGTGCCTGGGGCCAGGGGATCAGCGCAGATACGCAGTATTTT. The encoded protein is CAWGQGISADTQYF.

V is TRBV6-5 and J is TRBJ2-7, with TRBD2 matching over 10 bases. V lost 0 bases to trimming and J lost 3 bases; unmatched junction nucleotides: 5. This CDR3 is built from 16 residues. Germline lookup yields CDR1 MNHEY and CDR2 SVGAGI. In DNA form, the CDR3 reads TGTGCCAGCAGTTACTCCAGGACTAGCGGACGCTACGAGCAGTACTTC. Translating it yields CASSYSRTSGRYEQYF.

This clone was counted only a few times. V and J are TRBV6-4 and TRBJ2-2; 8 positions match TRBD2. The CDR3 contains 17 residues. Germline V gives CDR1 MRHNA, CDR2 SNTAGT. V shed 0 bases and J 3 bases; nucleotides not matched to a gene: 6. The CDR3 DNA reads as TGTGCCAGCAGTGACTCGACGGGGGGGTTCCACACCGGGGAGCTGTTTTTT. Translation gives CASSDSTGGFHTGELFF.

The rearrangement uses TRBV19 and TRBJ2-1; D possibly corresponds to TRBD2 (6 bases). The V gene's germline CDR1 is LNHDA and CDR2 SQIVND (reference sequence). The CDR3 spans 14 residues. The V end was cut by 10 bases, the J end by 4 bases, with 17 bases between. The CDR3 DNA reads TGTGCCATCGCCTCCCTTGGAGGGTACAATGAGCAGTTCTTC. It is translated as CAIASLGGYNEQFF.

The rearrangement joins TRBV15 to TRBJ1-1; D is unclear. Trimming removed 0 bases at V and 1 base at J, with 18 bases between. The CDR3 has 18 residues. The germline V gene encodes CDR1 LNHNV and CDR2 YYDKDF (reference sequence). CDR3 protein: CATSREGYLGRANTEAFF. CDR3 sequence (DNA): TGTGCCACCAGCAGAGAGGGATATCTGGGGAGGGCGAACACTGAAGCTTTCTTT.

About this clone itself: One junction end does not reproduce the germline sequence, and a read error may be involved. The chain combines TRBV7-9 with TRBJ2-7; perhaps TRBD2 as D (6 bases). Germline CDR1 SEHNR, CDR2 FQNEAQ (reference sequence). This CDR3 contains 16 residues. The CDR3 DNA sequence: TGTTCCAGCAGTAGTAACCGGGACTCTTTAACCTACGAGCAGTACTTC. This translates into CSSSSNRDSLTYEQYF.

In this sample, this clone turned up a few times. The rearrangement uses TRBV18 and TRBJ1-1, with D unclear. The CDR3 has 15 residues. The ends were cut back, 3 bases at V and 1 base at J, with 12 bases in the middle. Germline values: CDR1 KGHSH, CDR2 LQKENI. The CDR3 coding sequence is TGTGCCAGCTCACCCAACTCTGTCTCGAACACTGAAGCTTTCTTT. It yields the protein CASSPNSVSNTEAFF. Full variable domain (outside the CDR3, taken from reference TRBV18 and TRBJ1-1): NAGVMQNPRHLVRRRGQEARLRCSPMKGHSHVYWYRQLPEEGLKFMVYLQKENIIDESGMPKERFSAEFPKEGPSILRIQQVVRGDSAAYFCASSPNSVSNTEAFFGQGTRLTVV.

The chain employs TRBV2 and TRBJ2-7, with D unresolved. The CDR3 extends over 12 amino acids. In germline, CDR1 is SNHLY, CDR2 FYNNEI. V was shortened by 2 bases and J by 3 bases, with 5 bases between the two germline ends. CDR3 amino acids: CASSELDYEQYV. CDR3 DNA sequence: TGTGCCAGCAGTGAATTGGACTACGAGCAGTACGTC.

The chain links TRBV2 to TRBJ2-3, with 8 nucleotides matching TRBD2. CDR3 length: 15 residues. V lost 2 bases, J lost 4 bases, and 5 bases stayed unmatched. Germline lookup yields CDR1 SNHLY and CDR2 FYNNEI. DNA of the CDR3: TGTGCCAGCAGTGAAAGCGGGAGTATCGCAGATACGCAGTATTTT. Translated: CASSESGSIADTQYF.

This chain joins TRBV10-2 and TRBJ2-5; 8 bases align to TRBD2. Germline values: CDR1 WSHSY, CDR2 SAAADI. The CDR3 loop spans 15 amino acids. The ends lost 2 bases at V and 5 bases at J; junction bases unmatched: 7. This CDR3 is CASSEAAGAGETQYF. The CDR3 DNA reads TGCGCCAGCAGTGAGGCAGCGGGGGCGGGGGAGACCCAGTACTTC.

The chain recombines TRBV28 with TRBJ1-1; 11 nucleotides line up with TRBD1. Trimming cost V 7 bases and J 8 bases; bases outside gene matches: 6. The CDR3 has 13 amino acids. Looked up from germline, CDR1 is MDHEN and CDR2 is SYDVKM. The CDR3 protein is CASNPGQGGEAFF. The CDR3 nucleotides are TGTGCCAGCAATCCGGGACAGGGGGGGGAAGCTTTCTTT.

The chain links TRBV18 to TRBJ1-1; tentatively, D is TRBD1 (6 bases). The CDR3 loop spans 15 amino acids. Germline values: CDR1 KGHSH, CDR2 LQKENI. V was pared by 4 bases and J by 4 bases, with 16 bases between. The CDR3 nucleotides are TGTGCCAGCTCACTAGTACAGGGTTTGGGCACTGAAGCTTTCTTT. Protein: CASSLVQGLGTEAFF.

Comment on this clone: The same CDR3 is also encoded by other DNA sequences in this sample. The CDR3 bases are TGTGCCAGTAGTCCCAGCGGTTACGAGCAGTACTTC. It is translated as CASSPSGYEQYF. The V and J genes are TRBV4-2 and TRBJ2-7, with D possibly being TRBD2 (5 bases). CDR3 length: 12 amino acids. Germline CDR1 is LGHNA and CDR2 is YNFKEQ. The V end lost 9 bases, the J end lost 4 bases, and 13 bases lay between the germline ends.

The chain uses TRBV7-9 and TRBJ2-2; 7 bases line up with TRBD1. The germline V gene encodes CDR1 SEHNR and CDR2 FQNEAQ (reference sequence). The ends lost 5 bases at V and 7 bases at J; junction bases unmatched: 10. The CDR3 consists of 15 residues. In DNA form, the CDR3 reads TGTGCCAGCAGCCTTTTCGACAGGGCAGACGGGGAGCTGTTTTTT. Translation gives CASSLFDRADGELFF.

This clone was detected a few times. The chain carries TRBV5-1 and TRBJ2-2; 10 nucleotides match TRBD2. Germline lookup yields CDR1 SGHRS and CDR2 YFSETQ. The ends lost 0 bases at V and 3 bases at J; junction bases unmatched: 5. The CDR3 totals 17 residues. CDR3 sequence reads: CASSLESGRAYTGELFF. CDR3 DNA: TGCGCCAGCAGCTTGGAAAGCGGGAGGGCCTACACCGGGGAGCTGTTTTTT.

The chain is built from TRBV6-1 and TRBJ1-5; 8 bases map to TRBD1. Germline CDR1 MNHNS, CDR2 SASEGT. This CDR3 is 14 amino acids long. The ends lost 6 bases at V and 6 bases at J; junction bases unmatched: 7. The CDR3 DNA reads as TGTGCCAGCAGAGACAGGGGTGGGTTTCAGCCCCAGCATTTT. This codes for CASRDRGGFQPQHF.